This T cell receptor beta chain originates from a study of regulatory T cells in long-lasting Graves disease. This CDR3 contains 16 residues. CDR1 and CDR2 from the germline V gene are SGDLS and YYNGEE. CDR3-region Arm-PCR and iRepertoire HTBI primers produced the TCR beta libraries. Using its own MiXCR run on the multiplex PCR reads, TCRdb lists one record per CDR3 protein. The sample consists of 300,000 to 400,000 distinct CDR3 sequences, 18% of them appearing once. Study-level points and caveats: Newly diagnosed patients shared around 910 public clonotypes; persistent patients shared some 2,700. It was peripheral blood alone, not thyroid tissue, that was studied.

As concerns this clonotype: Its antigen is still unknown. A read error may account for a junction end that differs from germline.

Indicated time point: newly diagnosed GD, antithyroid drugs for less than 3 months. From RNA extracted from PBMCs, the TCR library was made. The patients were drawn from one endocrinology department in Xi'an, China. This rearrangement joins TRBV9 to TRBJ2-1; the D gene is possibly TRBD2 (5 bases). The sequence was obtained from a female donor with Graves disease. The input for sequencing was peripheral blood mononuclear cells (PBMCs), taken at new diagnosis, from a patient treated with antithyroid drugs. CDR3 sequence (DNA): TGTGCCAGCAGCGCTCGAATAGCGAATACCTACAATGAGCAGCTCTTC. As protein: CASSARIANTYNEQLF.